Shown below are 13 T cell receptor beta chains from a single sample sequenced in a study of T cells in Graves' hyperthyroidism and ophthalmopathy. The source material, RNA transcripts, was used to amplify TCR beta CDR3 regions. First-round RT-PCR targeting the TCR CDR3 was performed with the HTBI primer set. TCRdb re-analysed the multiplex PCR reads in MiXCR, keeping a single row per CDR3 protein. The sample contains about 200,000 distinct CDR3 sequences, about 15% of which appear only once. Sequencing was performed on blood. The receptors shown here come from a woman aged 45-65 years with Graves' hyperthyroidism.

The V call is TRBV3-1, the J call TRBJ2-7; 9 bases align to TRBD1. Germline-derived CDR1 and CDR2 are LGHDT and YNNKEL (reference sequence). The CDR3 spans 12 residues. The ends lost 4 bases at V and 9 bases at J; junction bases unmatched: 4. CDR3 protein: CASSRGQGAQYF. CDR3 bases: TGTGCCAGCAGCCGGGGACAGGGCGCGCAGTACTTC.

This clonotype was observed a handful of times. The CDR3 reads CSARVTGEGYTF. CDR3 coding DNA: TGCAGTGCTAGGGTGACAGGGGAAGGCTACACCTTC. The V call is TRBV20-1, the J call TRBJ1-2; 8 bases align to TRBD1. After removal of 3 bases from V and 8 bases from J, the junction contained 5 bases not matched to a gene. Germline V CDR1 and CDR2: DFQATT, SNEGSKA (reference sequence). The CDR3 runs 12 residues.

This clonotype has at least ten counts. The chain couples TRBV28 to TRBJ2-7, with unresolved D. CDR3 length: 11 amino acids. Germline V gene sequence: CDR1 MDHEN, CDR2 SYDVKM. V gave up 3 bases and J gave up 2 bases, with 2 bases separating them. In DNA form, the CDR3 reads TGTGCCAGCAGTTTTGCCTACGAGCAGTACTTC. Translating gives CASSFAYEQYF.

This clonotype was seen a handful of times. J is TRBJ2-3 and V is TRBV5-1; no definite D call. CDR1 and CDR2 from the germline V gene are SGHRS and YFSETQ. The CDR3 loop spans 15 amino acids. Trimming removed 4 bases from V and 5 bases from J, with 17 bases in between. The CDR3 loop is CASSRPLGLEDTQYF. CDR3 bases: TGCGCCAGCAGCCGACCCCTAGGTTTGGAAGATACGCAGTATTTT.

This clonotype was picked up many times. This chain uses TRBV20-1 with TRBJ2-7; 10 nucleotides match TRBD1. In germline, CDR1 is DFQATT, CDR2 SNEGSKA (reference sequence). Trimming cost V 5 bases and J 6 bases; bases outside gene matches: 13. There are 15 residues in the CDR3. The CDR3 is CSAHGGTGDSLEQYF. Here the CDR3 DNA reads TGCAGTGCTCATGGCGGGACAGGGGATTCACTCGAGCAGTACTTC.

The sample holds many counts of this clonotype. This sequence joins TRBV12-3 or TRBV12-4 and TRBJ2-7; the D gene is possibly TRBD2 (6 bases). Trimming took off 2 bases at V and 6 bases at J, with 11 bases between the two ends. This CDR3 is 13 amino acids long. This CDR3 is CASSLMGGGEQYF. CDR3 coding DNA: TGTGCCAGCAGTTTAATGGGGGGAGGCGAGCAGTACTTC.

This clonotype was counted a few times. In nucleotides, the CDR3 is TGCGCCAGCGGATCAGGTGGGGGAGAGACCCAGTACTTC. This sequence encodes CASGSGGGETQYF. The chain employs TRBV5-1 and TRBJ2-5, with D possibly called TRBD1 or TRBD2 (5 bases each). V lost 7 bases to trimming and J lost 4 bases, with 14 bases between them. The CDR3 loop spans 13 amino acids. The V gene's germline CDR1 is SGHRS and CDR2 YFSETQ.

This clonotype was counted ten times or more. The chain couples TRBV9 to TRBJ1-2; D not certain. Trimming left V 0 bases short and J 8 bases short, with 20 bases between. CDR3 length: 16 amino acids. Germline loops: CDR1 SGDLS, CDR2 YYNGEE. The CDR3 region is CASSVGVGWGLDGYTF. DNA for the CDR3: TGTGCCAGCAGCGTAGGTGTGGGTTGGGGTTTGGACGGCTACACCTTC.

This clonotype was seen only a few times. A single base separates this from a much larger clone, so it may be a read error. This rearrangement joins TRBV5-6 to TRBJ2-3; D gene ambiguous. The CDR3 loop spans 14 amino acids. The germline V gene encodes CDR1 SGHDT and CDR2 YYEEEE. CDR3 protein: CASSSFRNTDTRYF. The CDR3 DNA sequence: TGTGCCAGCAGCTCGTTCCGGAACACAGATACGCGGTATTTT.

The V gene is TRBV24-1, the J gene TRBJ2-2; TRBD1 agrees at 9 bases. Trimming removed 3 bases from V and 2 bases from J; junction bases left unmatched: 6. This CDR3 spans 17 amino acids. Looked up from germline, CDR1 is KGHDR and CDR2 is SFDVKD. The DNA of the CDR3 is TGTGCCACCAGTGATGTACCGGGACAGGGAAACACCGGGGAGCTGTTTTTT. Translation gives CATSDVPGQGNTGELFF.

The CDR3 nucleotides read TGCAGTGCCCAGCCCCCGGGACAGGGTTACGGCTACACCTTC. Translating gives CSAQPPGQGYGYTF. The rearrangement links TRBV20-1 to TRBJ1-2; 9 positions agree with TRBD1. With V trimmed by 6 bases and J by 8 bases, 13 bases remained unmatched. The CDR3 is 14 residues long. CDR1 is DFQATT, CDR2 SNEGSKA, per germline (reference sequence).

In this sample, this clonotype turned up a few times. V and J are TRBV11-2 and TRBJ2-1; D perhaps matches TRBD1 (5 bases). Looked up from germline, CDR1 is SGHAT and CDR2 is FQNNGV. V gave up 4 bases and J gave up 9 bases, with 19 bases separating them. The CDR3 is made up of 15 amino acids. The chain's CDR3 is CASSSLMGRLSEQFF. The CDR3 region has the DNA TGTGCCAGCAGCTCATTGATGGGGCGGCTCTCTGAGCAGTTCTTC.

The chain couples TRBV28 to TRBJ2-1; D might be TRBD2 (5 bases). CDR1 MDHEN and CDR2 SYDVKM come from the germline V gene. V lost 6 bases and J lost 0, with 12 bases in between. This CDR3 spans 15 amino acids. The CDR3 reads CASRYGKSSYNEQFF. The DNA for the CDR3 is TGTGCCAGCAGGTACGGGAAAAGCTCCTACAATGAGCAGTTCTTC.